The rows below give T cell receptor beta chains drawn from one sample of a study of T-cell reconstitution after alpha-beta-depleted transplantation in children. TCRdb analysed the PCR reads with MiXCR anew, one entry per CDR3 protein. Among about 580,000 distinct CDR3 sequences listed, 23% were seen once. The material was PBMCs, mostly from graft donor cells, obtained 360 days after TCRalphabeta/CD19-depleted stem cell transplant. The receptors here all came from a boy in the first two years of life who had a stem cell transplant for acute myeloid leukemia, so the T cells may come from the graft donor. CDR3s include the opening cysteine and the closing phenylalanine or tryptophan. A D gene is named only where the DNA matches it firmly. Some rows mark clone size as missing; the rest say once, few, many or name a class of expanded clone.

D gene: .
clone size: many
J gene: TRBJ2-7
V gene: TRBV29-1
CDR3 DNA: TGCAGCGTTCGCCCAGCCCAGTCCTACGAGCAGTACTTC
CDR3 protein: CSVRPAQSYEQYF

D gene: .
clone size: many
J gene: TRBJ2-1
V gene: TRBV7-2
CDR3 DNA: TGTGCCAGCAGCTTAGCGACTGAGCAGTTCTTC
CDR3 protein: CASSLATEQFF

D gene: TRBD1
clone size: many
J gene: TRBJ2-3
V gene: TRBV29-1
CDR3 DNA: TGCAGCGTTGGACAGGGGAGTAGAAATACGCAGTATTTT
CDR3 protein: CSVGQGSRNTQYF

D gene: .
clone size: .
J gene: TRBJ1-1
V gene: TRBV7-2
CDR3 DNA: TGTGCCAGCAGCCCCGGACCTGGGAGTGAAGCTTTCTTT
CDR3 protein: CASSPGPGSEAFF

D gene: TRBD2
clone size: few
J gene: TRBJ2-1
V gene: TRBV15
CDR3 DNA: TGTGCCACCAGTTTAACTAGCGGGGGGCCGTACAATGAGCAGTTCTTC
CDR3 protein: CATSLTSGGPYNEQFF

D gene: .
clone size: few
J gene: TRBJ2-5
V gene: TRBV7-2
CDR3 DNA: TGTGCCAGCAGCCCCCGAATGGGGGAAGAGACCCAGTACTTC
CDR3 protein: CASSPRMGEETQYF

D gene: .
clone size: once
J gene: TRBJ2-7
V gene: TRBV12-3/TRBV12-4
CDR3 DNA: TGTGCCAGCAGCCGAACCCGGGACGGAGCCTACGAGCAGTACTTC
CDR3 protein: CASSRTRDGAYEQYF

D gene: TRBD2
clone size: few
J gene: TRBJ2-2
V gene: TRBV20-1
CDR3 DNA: TGCAGTGCTAGAGTGGGACTAGCGGTCACCGGGGAGCTGTTTTTT
CDR3 protein: CSARVGLAVTGELFF

D gene: .
clone size: .
J gene: TRBJ2-5
V gene: TRBV5-1
CDR3 DNA: TGCGCCAGCAGCTCAGGCTTGGGTACCCAGTACTTC
CDR3 protein: CASSSGLGTQYF

D gene: .
clone size: few
J gene: TRBJ2-1
V gene: TRBV7-2
CDR3 DNA: TGTGCCAGCGCGGGGCCGTTGTCCTACAATGAGCAGTTCTTC
CDR3 protein: CASAGPLSYNEQFF

D gene: TRBD1
clone size: many
J gene: TRBJ2-3
V gene: TRBV20-1
CDR3 DNA: TGCAGTGCTAACGCCGGGACAGGGGAAAGCACAGATACGCAGTATTTT
CDR3 protein: CSANAGTGESTDTQYF

D gene: .
clone size: many
J gene: TRBJ2-3
V gene: TRBV5-5
CDR3 DNA: TGTGCCAGCAGCCTGGGACCTAGCAATCCAGGGTCCGATACGCAGTATTTT
CDR3 protein: CASSLGPSNPGSDTQYF

D gene: .
clone size: few
J gene: TRBJ2-1
V gene: TRBV20-1
CDR3 DNA: TGCAGTGAAGAGTGGGGGACCCTCTCCTACAATGAGCAGTTCTTC
CDR3 protein: CSEEWGTLSYNEQFF

D gene: .
clone size: .
J gene: TRBJ1-1
V gene: TRBV7-9
CDR3 DNA: TGTGCCAGCAGCTTAGCGGGAGACCTCGTTGAAGCTTTCTTT
CDR3 protein: CASSLAGDLVEAFF

D gene: .
clone size: many
J gene: TRBJ1-1
V gene: TRBV6-5
CDR3 DNA: TGTGCCAGCAGTTACTCGAGACAGAAACCGAACACTGAAGCTTTCTTT
CDR3 protein: CASSYSRQKPNTEAFF

D gene: TRBD2
clone size: many
J gene: TRBJ2-1
V gene: TRBV11-1
CDR3 DNA: TGTGCCAGCAGCTCAGACCCGGGACTAGCGGGGCCCAGCTCCTACAATGAGCAGTTCTTC
CDR3 protein: CASSSDPGLAGPSSYNEQFF

D gene: TRBD1
clone size: .
J gene: TRBJ1-5
V gene: TRBV20-1
CDR3 DNA: TGCAGTGCTGCGGACAGGGACAATCAGCCCCAGCATTTT
CDR3 protein: CSAADRDNQPQHF

D gene: .
clone size: few
J gene: TRBJ1-2
V gene: TRBV20-1
CDR3 DNA: TGCAGTGCTACGGAGGGGGGGAACTATGGCTACACCTTC
CDR3 protein: CSATEGGNYGYTF

D gene: .
clone size: many
J gene: TRBJ1-1
V gene: TRBV7-2
CDR3 DNA: TGTGCCAGCAGTCCACAGACGATGATCACTGAAGCTTTCTTT
CDR3 protein: CASSPQTMITEAFF

D gene: .
clone size: few
J gene: TRBJ2-7
V gene: TRBV28
CDR3 DNA: TGTGCCAGCAGCCCCATTGATAACCGCTACGAGCAGTACTTC
CDR3 protein: CASSPIDNRYEQYF

D gene: .
clone size: .
J gene: TRBJ2-1
V gene: TRBV20-1
CDR3 DNA: TGCAGTGCTAGGTTGCGGGGAGAGCAGTTCTTC
CDR3 protein: CSARLRGEQFF

D gene: TRBD1
clone size: many
J gene: TRBJ2-7
V gene: TRBV29-1
CDR3 DNA: TGCAGCGTTGAACGATGGGACAGGGGGTACGAGCAGTACTTC
CDR3 protein: CSVERWDRGYEQYF

D gene: TRBD1
clone size: .
J gene: TRBJ1-5
V gene: TRBV5-1
CDR3 DNA: TGCGCCAGCAGTTATACAGGGGGCAACAATCAGCCCCAGCATTTT
CDR3 protein: CASSYTGGNNQPQHF

D gene: .
clone size: .
J gene: TRBJ1-1
V gene: TRBV4-3
CDR3 DNA: TGCGCCAGCAGCCATTCTCAGGGGAGCTTAGGCACTGAAGCTTTCTTT
CDR3 protein: CASSHSQGSLGTEAFF

D gene: .
clone size: few
J gene: TRBJ2-5
V gene: TRBV13
CDR3 DNA: TGTGCCAGCAGCTTAGGGGACTTAAGAGGGACCCAGTACTTC
CDR3 protein: CASSLGDLRGTQYF

D gene: TRBD1
clone size: many
J gene: TRBJ2-7
V gene: TRBV20-1
CDR3 DNA: TGCAGTGCGGGACAGGGCGCCAGCTCCTACGAGCAGTACTTC
CDR3 protein: CSAGQGASSYEQYF

D gene: TRBD2
clone size: .
J gene: TRBJ2-1
V gene: TRBV28
CDR3 DNA: TGTGCCAGCAGTAAAACTAGCGGGGTCGAGCAGTTCTTC
CDR3 protein: CASSKTSGVEQFF

D gene: TRBD1
clone size: many
J gene: TRBJ2-3
V gene: TRBV29-1
CDR3 DNA: TGCAGCGTTGAAGGTGGGACAGATAGCACAGATACGCAGTATTTT
CDR3 protein: CSVEGGTDSTDTQYF

D gene: TRBD2
clone size: few
J gene: TRBJ2-3
V gene: TRBV4-3
CDR3 DNA: TGCGCCAGCAGCCTGGTAGGAGACGGGAGGATTGGGGATACGCAGTATTTT
CDR3 protein: CASSLVGDGRIGDTQYF

D gene: .
clone size: once
J gene: TRBJ2-7
V gene: TRBV4-3
CDR3 DNA: TGCGCCAGCAGCCAAGAAGGGACTGGGTATGGGATCTACGAGCAGTACTTC
CDR3 protein: CASSQEGTGYGIYEQYF

D gene: TRBD1
clone size: .
J gene: TRBJ1-4
V gene: TRBV20-1
CDR3 DNA: TGCAGTGCTAGGGGACAGGGACGGGGTGAAAAACTGTTTTTT
CDR3 protein: CSARGQGRGEKLFF

D gene: TRBD1
clone size: few
J gene: TRBJ2-7
V gene: TRBV18
CDR3 DNA: TGTGCCAGCTCATCCCGGGACAGGAGCTACGAGCAGTACTTC
CDR3 protein: CASSSRDRSYEQYF

D gene: .
clone size: .
J gene: TRBJ1-1
V gene: TRBV6-5
CDR3 DNA: TGTGCCAGCAGTTATTGGACGAGTAACACTGAAGCTTTCTTT
CDR3 protein: CASSYWTSNTEAFF

D gene: TRBD1
clone size: once
J gene: TRBJ1-1
V gene: TRBV12-3/TRBV12-4
CDR3 DNA: TGTGCCAGCAGTTTGGGGGACAGGGACCAGGAAGCTTTCTTT
CDR3 protein: CASSLGDRDQEAFF

D gene: .
clone size: many
J gene: TRBJ1-2
V gene: TRBV7-9
CDR3 DNA: TGTGCCAGCAGCGCCTACAGGGAGGGCTACACCTTC
CDR3 protein: CASSAYREGYTF

D gene: .
clone size: .
J gene: TRBJ2-1
V gene: TRBV5-4
CDR3 DNA: TGTGCCAGCAGCTTGGAACAGCCATACTACAATGAGCAGTTCTTC
CDR3 protein: CASSLEQPYYNEQFF

D gene: TRBD1
clone size: .
J gene: TRBJ2-7
V gene: TRBV20-1
CDR3 DNA: TGCAGTGCTAGAGATCAAGGGGCTCGGACAGGGTTCTACGAGCAGTACTTC
CDR3 protein: CSARDQGARTGFYEQYF

D gene: .
clone size: .
J gene: TRBJ2-5
V gene: TRBV5-5
CDR3 DNA: TGTGCCAGCAGCTTGGGCCGGGTCACACTAAAAGAGACCCAGTACTTC
CDR3 protein: CASSLGRVTLKETQYF

D gene: TRBD2
clone size: .
J gene: TRBJ2-5
V gene: TRBV29-1
CDR3 DNA: TGCAGGGGACTAGCCGGAAATCGTCGGAGCGAGACCCAGTACTTC
CDR3 protein: CRGLAGNRRSETQYF